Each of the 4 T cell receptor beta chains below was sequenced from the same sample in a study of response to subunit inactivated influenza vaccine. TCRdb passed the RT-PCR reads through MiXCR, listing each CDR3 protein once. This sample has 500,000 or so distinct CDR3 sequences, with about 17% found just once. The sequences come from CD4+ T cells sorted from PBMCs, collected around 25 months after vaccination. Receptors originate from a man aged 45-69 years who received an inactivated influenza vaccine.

CDR3 in amino acids: CSVRGQEDYGYTF. For the CDR3, the DNA is TGCAGCGTCCGGGGACAGGAGGACTATGGCTACACCTTC. The genes are TRBV29-1 and TRBJ1-2, with 8 bases fitting TRBD1. The germline CDR1 and CDR2 sequences are SQVTM and ANQGSEA. Losses at the gene ends were 6 bases for V and 3 bases for J; bases not matched to a gene: 6. The CDR3 is 13 residues long.

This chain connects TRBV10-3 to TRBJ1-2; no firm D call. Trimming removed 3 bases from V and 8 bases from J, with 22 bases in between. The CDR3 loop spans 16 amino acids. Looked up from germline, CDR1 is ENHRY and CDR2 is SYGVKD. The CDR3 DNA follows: TGTGCCATCAGTGACCCCTTGGGCAGCCGGCTGGTCGGCTACACCTTC. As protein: CAISDPLGSRLVGYTF.

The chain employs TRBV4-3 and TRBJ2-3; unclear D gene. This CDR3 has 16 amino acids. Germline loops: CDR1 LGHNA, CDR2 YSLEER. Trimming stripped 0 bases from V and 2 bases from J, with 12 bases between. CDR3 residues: CASSQEPGTFTDTQYF. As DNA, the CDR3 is TGCGCCAGCAGCCAAGAGCCGGGTACCTTCACAGATACGCAGTATTTT.

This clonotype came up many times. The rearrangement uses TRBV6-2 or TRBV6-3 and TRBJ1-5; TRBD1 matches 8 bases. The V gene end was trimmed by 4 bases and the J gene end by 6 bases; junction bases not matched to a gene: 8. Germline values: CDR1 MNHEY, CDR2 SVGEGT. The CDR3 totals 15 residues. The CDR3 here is CASSFPDRAGQPQHF. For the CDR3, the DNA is TGTGCCAGCAGTTTCCCGGACAGGGCCGGTCAGCCCCAGCATTTT.